The rows below give T cell receptor beta chains drawn from one sample of a study of blood T cell repertoires in COVID-19. Sequenced by immunoSEQ multiplex PCR; TCRdb stores in-frame clones only, minus some. This table has tens of thousands of clones, around 90% appearing once. The sample consisted of peripheral blood. The source is a human donor in a cohort sampled during active COVID-19. The CDR3 runs from the conserved cysteine through the conserved F or W. A D gene is named only where the DNA matches it firmly. Clone sizes are given selectively: once, few, many, or a class where the clone is expanded.

d_call,cdr3_length,j_call,v_call,clone_size,cdr3_aa,cdr3_nt
TRBD1,15,TRBJ1-4,TRBV4-1,.,CASNQRGLGNEKLFF,TGCGCCAGCAACCAAAGGGGGCTAGGTAATGAAAAACTGTTTTTT
.,10,TRBJ2-7,TRBV6-5,.,CASQGIEQYF,TGTGCCAGCCAGGGGATCGAGCAGTACTTC
TRBD2,19,TRBJ2-3,TRBV5-4,.,CASSSRGSGSTWSTDTQYF,TGTGCCAGCAGCTCCAGAGGCAGCGGGAGTACGTGGAGCACAGATACGCAGTATTTT
TRBD1,16,TRBJ2-2,TRBV24-1,.,CATSDGGTGRTGELFF,TGTGCCACCAGTGATGGTGGGACAGGCCGCACCGGGGAGCTGTTTTTT
TRBD2,15,TRBJ2-3,TRBV5-1,.,CASKPIAGVTDTQYF,TGCGCCAGCAAACCTATAGCGGGAGTGACAGATACGCAGTATTTT
TRBD1,15,TRBJ1-3,TRBV6-5,.,CASRQTGDPGNTIYF,TGTGCCAGCAGACAAACAGGGGATCCTGGAAACACCATATATTTT
.,15,TRBJ1-5,TRBV19,.,CASSGGAGSNQPQHF,TGTGCCAGTAGCGGGGGGGCTGGAAGCAATCAGCCCCAGCATTTT
.,13,TRBJ2-3,TRBV7-2,.,CASREGGTDTQYF,TGTGCCAGCAGGGAGGGCGGCACAGATACGCAGTATTTT
.,14,TRBJ2-5,TRBV7-2,.,CASSTSPSQETQYF,TGTGCCAGCAGCACGTCGCCTAGTCAGGAGACCCAGTACTTC
TRBD1,17,TRBJ1-6,TRBV14,once,CASSQDPQGAGNSPLHF,TGTGCCAGCAGCCAAGACCCGCAGGGGGCAGGTAATTCACCCCTCCACTTT
.,13,TRBJ2-7,TRBV2,.,CASSESRGNEQYF,TGTGCCAGCAGTGAAAGCAGGGGAAACGAGCAGTACTTC
.,13,TRBJ1-5,TRBV7-2,.,CASSFGGNQPQHF,TGTGCCAGCAGCTTTGGGGGGAATCAGCCCCAGCATTTT
.,14,TRBJ2-1,TRBV29-1,.,CSVEDTGTYNEQFF,TGCAGCGTTGAAGATACAGGGACCTACAATGAGCAGTTCTTC
.,16,TRBJ2-2,TRBV19,.,CASSIGLAGQTGELFF,TGTGCCAGTAGTATAGGGTTAGCGGGACAGACCGGGGAGCTGTTTTTT
TRBD2,17,TRBJ2-2,TRBV6-6,.,CASSRGLAGPNTGELFF,TGTGCCAGCAGTCGAGGACTAGCGGGACCGAACACCGGGGAGCTGTTTTTT
.,15,TRBJ2-7,TRBV7-2,.,CASSLSTGLSYEQYF,TGTGCCAGCAGCCTCAGCACAGGACTATCCTACGAGCAGTACTTC
.,16,TRBJ2-7,TRBV28,.,CASSSQSGPTTYEQYF,TGTGCCAGCAGTTCCCAGTCAGGACCGACTACCTACGAGCAGTACTTC
.,17,TRBJ2-1,TRBV24-1,.,CATSDHRTAASFNEQFF,TGTGCCACCAGTGATCACAGGACAGCCGCCTCGTTCAATGAGCAGTTCTTC
TRBD2,15,TRBJ2-3,TRBV6-5,once,CASRDLAESTDTQYF,TGTGCCAGCAGGGACCTAGCGGAGTCCACAGATACGCAGTATTTT
TRBD2,13,TRBJ2-7,TRBV28,.,CASNPGGSYEQYF,TGTGCCAGCAACCCCGGGGGGTCCTACGAGCAGTACTTC
TRBD1,16,TRBJ2-7,TRBV10-2,.,CASSDWGQVNSYEQYF,TGCGCCAGCAGTGACTGGGGACAGGTGAACTCCTACGAGCAGTACTTC
.,13,TRBJ2-2,TRBV18,.,CASSPSGTGELFF,TGTGCCAGCTCACCTTCGGGCACCGGGGAGCTGTTTTTT